Below, 27 T cell receptor beta chains from the same sample are listed, as sequenced in a study of memory CD4+ T cells and cytomegalovirus serostatus. Measured with immunoSEQ multiplex PCR; TCRdb has only the in-frame clones, and not every one. The data show roughly 50,000 clones, around 80% seen once. Single viable CD3+CD4+CD8-CD45RO+ cells were sorted as the memory CD4+ T cells. Sequencing was done on a sample of memory CD4+ T cells from blood. These receptors were collected from an adult in good health and CMV-seronegative.

This chain uses TRBV10-2 with TRBJ2-1; D unresolved. V lost 8 bases, J lost 2 bases, and 22 bases lay in between. Per germline, CDR1 WSHSY and CDR2 SAAADI. CDR3 length equals 17 residues. The CDR3 is CASQDLDLAAAYNEQFF. The CDR3 coding sequence is TGCGCCAGCCAGGACCTAGATCTCGCGGCAGCCTACAATGAGCAGTTCTTC.

The V call is TRBV27, the J call TRBJ1-5; maybe TRBD1 (5 bases). Trimming pared 3 bases from V and 7 bases from J, leaving 7 bases between. Germline V gene data show CDR1 as MNHEY and CDR2 as SMNVEV (reference sequence). CDR3 size: 12 residues. The CDR3 region has the DNA TGTGCCAGCAGTTTCGGGGGGCAGCCCCAGCATTTT. This sequence encodes CASSFGGQPQHF.

This clone has a single count. V and J are TRBV6-1 and TRBJ2-4, with a possible D match to TRBD1 (6 bases). The CDR3 loop spans 18 amino acids. The V end lost 1 base, the J end lost 1 base, and 17 bases lay between the germline ends. Per germline, CDR1 MNHNS and CDR2 SASEGT. The CDR3 is CASSEEGTGFLAKNIQYF. The CDR3 coding sequence is TGTGCCAGCAGTGAAGAGGGCACAGGGTTTTTGGCCAAAAACATTCAGTACTTC.

The chain combines TRBV19 with TRBJ2-7; D gene ambiguous. Per germline, CDR1 LNHDA and CDR2 SQIVND (reference sequence). This CDR3 has 11 amino acids. With 1 base removed from V and 5 bases from J, the gap between germline ends came to 3 bases. For the CDR3, the DNA is TGTGCCAGTAGTATAGCCGACGAGCAGTACTTC. Amino acid sequence: CASSIADEQYF.

V is TRBV6-5 and J is TRBJ2-7; the D is unclear. The CDR3 totals 12 residues. CDR1 is MNHEY, CDR2 SVGAGI, per germline. V gave up 7 bases and J gave up 0 bases, with 7 bases separating them. The chain's CDR3 is CASTGFSYEQYF. Written as DNA, the CDR3 is TGTGCCAGCACAGGTTTCTCCTACGAGCAGTACTTC.

Worth noting for this clone: Within the sample, other DNA sequences also encode this same CDR3. The CDR3 coding sequence is TGTGCCTGGAGCAGACTAGCGGGTCTAACAGATACGCAGTATTTT. Translated: CAWSRLAGLTDTQYF. V and J are TRBV30 and TRBJ2-3; 10 bases are shared with TRBD2. The V gene's germline CDR1 is GTSNPN and CDR2 SVGIG (reference sequence). The CDR3 runs to 15 residues. Losses at the gene ends were 3 bases for V and 3 bases for J; bases not matched to a gene: 6.

The rearrangement uses TRBV5-6 and TRBJ2-7; D is uncertain. The CDR3 has 17 amino acids. CDR1 SGHDT and CDR2 YYEEEE come from the germline V gene. V was cut by 4 bases and J by 0 bases, with 20 bases left in between. DNA for the CDR3: TGTGCCAGCAGCCATGGCCTGAGTGTACAATACTCCTACGAGCAGTACTTC. Translation: CASSHGLSVQYSYEQYF.

The chain employs TRBV7-6 and TRBJ2-2, with D uncertain. Germline V gene sequence: CDR1 SGHVS, CDR2 FNYEAQ. Trimming pared 2 bases from V and 6 bases from J, leaving 4 bases between. The CDR3 contains 12 residues. The CDR3 nucleotides are TGTGCCAGCAGCTTAAGGGCCGGGGAGCTGTTTTTT. Amino acid sequence: CASSLRAGELFF.

The chain links TRBV19 to TRBJ1-6; D may be TRBD1 (5 bases). The germline V and J ends were trimmed by 6 bases and 8 bases, with 14 bases remaining between them. CDR3 length: 14 residues. Germline CDR1 and CDR2: LNHDA and SQIVND (reference sequence). The CDR3 bases are TGTGCCAGTAGACGCAGGGTTGGGGATTCACCCCTCCACTTT. It translates to CASRRRVGDSPLHF.

This chain links TRBV4-1 with TRBJ1-1; D uncertain. The CDR3 sequence is 14 residues long. Trimming took 3 bases from V and 4 from J, leaving 12 bases between them. Germline CDR1 and CDR2: MGHRA and YSYEKL. The DNA for the CDR3 is TGCGCCAGCAGCCACCCCGGGTTAGGCACTGAAGCTTTCTTT. Residues: CASSHPGLGTEAFF.

This sequence joins TRBV19 and TRBJ2-3; D is perhaps TRBD1 (5 bases). This CDR3 region has 14 residues. Germline CDR1 LNHDA, CDR2 SQIVND (reference sequence). The V gene lost 7 bases and the J gene lost 0 bases, with 11 bases spanning the gap. The CDR3, as DNA: TGTGCCAGTAAGGAACAGGCTAGCACAGATACGCAGTATTTT. Protein sequence: CASKEQASTDTQYF.

The CDR3 DNA sequence: TGTGCCAGCAGCCAAGGGGCGGGGTACCAAGAGACCCAGTACTTC. Its protein is CASSQGAGYQETQYF. This chain connects TRBV5-6 to TRBJ2-5, with D perhaps matching TRBD2 (6 bases). The CDR3 contains 15 residues. In germline, CDR1 is SGHDT, CDR2 YYEEEE. The germline V and J ends were trimmed by 4 bases and 0 bases, with 13 bases remaining between them.

Here the CDR3 reads CASRIGLNYGYTF. The CDR3 DNA reads as TGTGCCAGCAGAATCGGACTCAACTATGGCTACACCTTC. This chain joins TRBV6-5 and TRBJ1-2; no firm D call. Germline V gene sequence: CDR1 MNHEY, CDR2 SVGAGI. The CDR3 sequence is 13 residues long. Trimming removed 6 bases at V and 2 bases at J, with 10 bases between.

The chain employs TRBV11-1 and TRBJ2-1; D is possibly TRBD1 or TRBD2 (5 bases each). Trimming stripped 4 bases from V and 3 bases from J, with 7 bases between. Looked up from germline, CDR1 is SGHAT and CDR2 is FQDESV (reference sequence). The CDR3 loop spans 13 amino acids. CDR3 nucleotide sequence: TGTGCCAGCAGCTGGGACGTCTACAATGAGCAGTTCTTC. It is translated as CASSWDVYNEQFF. The variable domain in full, completed from reference TRBV11-1 and TRBJ2-1, reads EAEVAQSPRYKITEKSQAVAFWCDPISGHATLYWYRQILGQGPELLVQFQDESVVDDSQLPKDRFSAERLKGVDSTLKIQPAELGDSAMYLCASSWDVYNEQFFGPGTRLTVL.

The CDR3 DNA sequence: TGTGCCAGCAGCCAAGGCGGGGGCGCCGGGGAGCTGTTTTTT. Its protein product is CASSQGGGAGELFF. This chain links TRBV4-2 with TRBJ2-2; D perhaps matches TRBD2 (7 bases). V dropped 1 base and J dropped 6 bases, with 9 bases sitting between them. CDR1 is LGHNA, CDR2 YNFKEQ, per germline. This CDR3 is 14 amino acids long.

This clone was picked up one time. The chain is built from TRBV19 and TRBJ1-2; D is unclear. CDR3 length equals 15 residues. The germline CDR1 and CDR2 sequences are LNHDA and SQIVND (reference sequence). The V gene lost 5 bases and the J gene lost 0 bases, with 13 bases spanning the gap. The CDR3 DNA is TGTGCCAGTAGTCGCCAGGACGCAGCTAACTATGGCTACACCTTC. Translating it yields CASSRQDAANYGYTF. The variable domain in full, completed from reference TRBV19 and TRBJ1-2, reads DGGITQSPKYLFRKEGQNVTLSCEQNLNHDAMYWYRQDPGQGLRLIYYSQIVNDFQKGDIAEGYSVSREKKESFPLTVTSAQKNPTAFYLCASSRQDAANYGYTFGSGTRLTVV.

The V call is TRBV5-6, the J call TRBJ1-1, with 7 bases fitting TRBD1. This CDR3 is built from 16 residues. After removal of 5 bases from V and 0 bases from J, the junction contained 10 bases not matched to a gene. The germline V gene encodes CDR1 SGHDT and CDR2 YYEEEE. The CDR3 region has the DNA TGTGCCAGCAGTTCCGCCATGACAGGGATGAACACTGAAGCTTTCTTT. It specifies CASSSAMTGMNTEAFF.

This chain joins TRBV4-2 and TRBJ2-7; TRBD2 matches 8 bases. With 1 base clipped from V and 6 bases from J, the junction kept 8 bases outside the gene matches. The CDR3 totals 15 residues. Germline V gene sequence: CDR1 LGHNA, CDR2 YNFKEQ. The CDR3 nucleotides read TGTGCCAGCAGCCAAGGGTATAGCGGGGTCTTCGAGCAGTACTTC. Its protein is CASSQGYSGVFEQYF.

Only one count was recorded for this clone. The chain couples TRBV13 to TRBJ2-3; 8 bases agree with TRBD2. Germline CDR1 is PRHDT and CDR2 is FYEKMQ (reference sequence). This CDR3 region has 15 residues. With V trimmed by 7 bases and J by 4 bases, 10 bases remained unmatched. CDR3 in DNA: TGTGCCAGCACCACGGGTAGCGGGGAGGCAGATACGCAGTATTTT. Its protein is CASTTGSGEADTQYF.

This chain connects TRBV27 to TRBJ1-1, with 7 positions matching TRBD1. CDR3 length equals 14 residues. Germline lookup yields CDR1 MNHEY and CDR2 SMNVEV (reference sequence). Losses at the gene ends were 8 bases for V and 6 bases for J; bases not matched to a gene: 12. The CDR3 protein is CASARRGQGSEAFF. The CDR3 DNA reads as TGTGCCAGCGCCCGGAGGGGGCAAGGGTCTGAAGCTTTCTTT.

The gene calls are TRBV7-2 and TRBJ2-5, with TRBD1 matching 7 bases. The CDR3 runs 12 residues. Trimming at V came to 6 bases and at J to 4 bases, leaving 2 bases not matched to a gene. CDR1 is SGHTA, CDR2 FQGNSA, per germline. The chain's CDR3 is CASSSGGETQYF. The CDR3 DNA reads TGTGCCAGCAGTTCAGGGGGAGAGACCCAGTACTTC.

The chain uses TRBV2 and TRBJ2-5, with a weak D call TRBD1 (5 bases). Trimming pared 6 bases from V and 4 bases from J, leaving 18 bases between. The CDR3 is 15 amino acids. Germline V gives CDR1 SNHLY, CDR2 FYNNEI. The CDR3 sequence: CASSSDTGQGETQYF. The CDR3 nucleotides are TGTGCCAGCAGCTCTGACACAGGTCAGGGAGAGACCCAGTACTTC. Supplemented by reference TRBV2 and TRBJ2-5, the full variable domain reads EPEVTQTPSHQVTQMGQEVILRCVPISNHLYFYWYRQILGQKVEFLVSFYNNEISEKSEIFDDQFSVERPDGSNFTLKIRSTKLEDSAMYFCASSSDTGQGETQYFGPGTRLLVL.

CDR3 in DNA: TGCAGCGTGATTCCAGCGGGGACCTACGAGCAGTACTTC. It translates to CSVIPAGTYEQYF. The J gene is TRBJ2-7, the V gene TRBV29-1; 7 bases agree with TRBD2. Germline V gene lookup returns CDR1 SQVTM and CDR2 ANQGSEA. This CDR3 is built from 13 residues. The junction had 7 bases not matched to a gene; V was cut back by 6 bases and J by 2 bases.

This clone was observed once. J is TRBJ2-3 and V is TRBV5-4; TRBD2 might be the D (7 bases). CDR3 length: 15 amino acids. Between the trimmed V and J ends, which lost 2 bases and 6 bases, there was a span of 16 bases. The germline gives CDR1 SGHNT, CDR2 YYREEE (reference sequence). CDR3 sequence: CASSFGGGPSDTQYF. The CDR3 DNA is TGTGCCAGCAGCTTCGGCGGGGGCCCCTCGGATACGCAGTATTTT.

By sample fraction, this clone is medium-sized (0.01 to 0.1%). This chain joins TRBV2 and TRBJ1-2; D is uncertain. This CDR3 contains 13 residues. Looked up from germline, CDR1 is SNHLY and CDR2 is FYNNEI. Between the trimmed V and J ends, which lost 1 base and 7 bases, there was a span of 10 bases. In DNA form, the CDR3 reads TGTGCCAGCAGTGAAGGCGGGGTCGGTGGCTACACCTTC. Its protein product is CASSEGGVGGYTF.

V and J are TRBV7-9 and TRBJ2-1; TRBD2 aligns across 12 bases. Germline V lookup: CDR1 SEHNR, CDR2 FQNEAQ (reference sequence). The CDR3 totals 17 residues. Germline trimming cut 5 bases from V and 4 bases from J; bases unmatched to any gene: 9. The CDR3 loop is CASSLSLAGGIYNEQFF. The CDR3 DNA reads as TGTGCCAGCAGCCTGTCCCTAGCGGGAGGGATTTACAATGAGCAGTTCTTC. The full variable domain, its missing parts supplied by reference TRBV7-9 and TRBJ2-1, is DTGVSQNPRHKITKRGQNVTFRCDPISEHNRLYWYRQTLGQGPEFLTYFQNEAQLEKSRLLSDRFSAERPKGSFSTLEIQRTEQGDSAMYLCASSLSLAGGIYNEQFFGPGTRLTVL.

This clone has a single count. The same CDR3 can be traced to other DNA sequences in this sample. This chain joins TRBV20-1 and TRBJ2-5; no clear D. Germline V gene lookup returns CDR1 DFQATT and CDR2 SNEGSKA (reference sequence). V lost 7 bases to trimming and J lost 5 bases, with 11 bases between them. CDR3 length: 11 residues. CDR3 sequence: CSGQLQETQYF. The CDR3 bases are TGCAGTGGCCAACTCCAGGAGACCCAGTACTTC.